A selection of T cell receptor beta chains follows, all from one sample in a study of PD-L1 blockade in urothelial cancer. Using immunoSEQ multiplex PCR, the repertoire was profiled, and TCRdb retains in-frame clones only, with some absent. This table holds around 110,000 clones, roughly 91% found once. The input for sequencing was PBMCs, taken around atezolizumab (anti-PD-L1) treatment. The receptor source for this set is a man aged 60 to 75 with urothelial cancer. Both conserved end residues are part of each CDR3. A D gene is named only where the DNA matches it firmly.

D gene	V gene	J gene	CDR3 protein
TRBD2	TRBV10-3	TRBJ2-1	CATQGREGHNEQFF
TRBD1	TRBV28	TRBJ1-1	CASTGQVLLNTEAFF
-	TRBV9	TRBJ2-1	CASSVGVVNEQFF
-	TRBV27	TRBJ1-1	CASSHLGTPMNTEAFF
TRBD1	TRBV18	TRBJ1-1	CASSPAPGGGMGTEAFF
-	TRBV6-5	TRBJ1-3	CASSYSRPTSGNTIYF
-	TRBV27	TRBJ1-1	CASTPLGGVTEAFF
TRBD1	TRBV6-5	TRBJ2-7	CASSPGTGAHEQYF
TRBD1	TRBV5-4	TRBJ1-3	CASSLPRQGGNSGNTIYF
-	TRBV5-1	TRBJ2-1	CASKGLGEYNEQFF
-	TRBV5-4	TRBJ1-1	CASSLRGFGTEAFF
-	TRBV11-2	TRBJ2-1	CASSLAGDYNEQFF
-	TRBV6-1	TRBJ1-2	CASSEQGQPYGYTF
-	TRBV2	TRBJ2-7	CASSWRTENNEQYF
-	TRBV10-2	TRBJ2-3	CASEEGTTQYF
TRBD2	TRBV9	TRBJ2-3	CASSVGTSGTDTQYF
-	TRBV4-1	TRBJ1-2	CASSQIGGSYGYTF
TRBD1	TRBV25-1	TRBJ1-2	CASQRTGGDYGYTF
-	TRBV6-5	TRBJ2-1	CATTSFLGDNEQFF
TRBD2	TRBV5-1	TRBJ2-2	CASSSTSGGPANTGELFF
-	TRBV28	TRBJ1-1	CASSLRTAEAFF
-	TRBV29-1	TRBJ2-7	CSALTDSSYEQYF
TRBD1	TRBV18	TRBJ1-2	CASSPKTTGGHYGYTF
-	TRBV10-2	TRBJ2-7	CASSADYQQYF
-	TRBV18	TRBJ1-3	CASSPGLQGRNTIYF
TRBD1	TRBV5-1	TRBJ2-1	CASSTSGQLYNEQFF
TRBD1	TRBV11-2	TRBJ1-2	CASSAEGAWRGYTF
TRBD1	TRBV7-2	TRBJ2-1	CASSLDRGDEQFF
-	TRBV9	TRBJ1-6	CASSVGGGPDSPLHF
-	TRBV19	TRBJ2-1	CASGPTGPRYNEQFF
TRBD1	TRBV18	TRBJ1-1	CASSPIDRDTEAFF
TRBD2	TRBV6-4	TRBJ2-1	CASSGGLAENRLTYNEQFF
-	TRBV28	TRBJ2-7	CASSFGLAEQYF
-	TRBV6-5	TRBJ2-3	CASSYSLTNTDTQYF
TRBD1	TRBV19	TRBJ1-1	CASSNDGTANTEAFF
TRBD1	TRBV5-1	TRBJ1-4	CASSLASGGHEKLFF
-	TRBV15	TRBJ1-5	CATSEEGDRVDNQPQHF
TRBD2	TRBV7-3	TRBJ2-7	CASSPHQGGLAGGEQYF
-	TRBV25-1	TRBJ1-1	CASSRLAGEAFF
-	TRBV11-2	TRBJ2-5	CASSINQGTQYF
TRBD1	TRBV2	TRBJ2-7	CASSASRDRGIYEQYF
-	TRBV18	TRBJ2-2	CASSPHRNTGELFF
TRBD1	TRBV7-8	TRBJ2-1	CASSSDRVHEQFF
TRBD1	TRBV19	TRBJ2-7	CASSINDRGRPNEQYF
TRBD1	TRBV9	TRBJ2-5	CASSHRTGSVETQYF
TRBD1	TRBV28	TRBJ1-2	CASAQPAGTGGAYYGYTF
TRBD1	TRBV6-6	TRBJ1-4	CASRDTGGTNEKLFF